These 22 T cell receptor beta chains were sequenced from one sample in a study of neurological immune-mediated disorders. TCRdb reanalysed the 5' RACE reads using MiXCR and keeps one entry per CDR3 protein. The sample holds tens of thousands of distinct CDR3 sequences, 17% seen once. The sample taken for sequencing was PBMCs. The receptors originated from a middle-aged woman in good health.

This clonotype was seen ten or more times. The CDR3 sequence is CASRAGEGAEAFF. DNA for the CDR3: TGTGCCAGCCGGGCCGGCGAGGGTGCTGAAGCTTTCTTT. The chain carries TRBV2 and TRBJ1-1; D call uncertain. V shed 8 bases and J shed 6 bases, with 16 bases lying between them. CDR1 SNHLY and CDR2 FYNNEI come from the germline V gene. The CDR3 is made up of 13 amino acids.

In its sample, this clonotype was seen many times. The CDR3 bases are TGCAGTGCTAGTGTAGCGGGGGCCATAGAGACCCAGTACTTC. Residues: CSASVAGAIETQYF. The J gene is TRBJ2-5, the V gene TRBV20-1, with TRBD2 matching over 9 bases. The CDR3 runs to 14 residues. Germline V gene data show CDR1 as DFQATT and CDR2 as SNEGSKA (reference sequence). V lost 3 bases and J lost 4; bases outside the gene matches: 6.

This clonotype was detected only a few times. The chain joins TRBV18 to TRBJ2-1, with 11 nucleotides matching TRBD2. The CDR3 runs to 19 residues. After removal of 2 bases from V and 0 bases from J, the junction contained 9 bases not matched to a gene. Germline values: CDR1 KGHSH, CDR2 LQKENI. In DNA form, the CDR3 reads TGTGCCAGCTCACCAACCCTAGCGGGGGGCTTGAGCTCCTACAATGAGCAGTTCTTC. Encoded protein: CASSPTLAGGLSSYNEQFF.

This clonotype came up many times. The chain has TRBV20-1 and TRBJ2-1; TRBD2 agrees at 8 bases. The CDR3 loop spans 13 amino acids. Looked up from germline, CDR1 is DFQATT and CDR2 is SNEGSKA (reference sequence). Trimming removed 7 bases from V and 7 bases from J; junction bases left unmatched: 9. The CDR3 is CSVLGRGGNEQFF. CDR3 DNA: TGCAGTGTTCTAGGCCGCGGGGGGAATGAGCAGTTCTTC.

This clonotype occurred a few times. The CDR3 coding sequence is TGTGCCAGCAGCCCCAGGGGGGATATAAACATTCAGTACTTC. This translates into CASSPRGDINIQYF. The chain has TRBV5-5 and TRBJ2-4, with a possible D match to TRBD1 (7 bases). V dropped 4 bases and J dropped 6 bases, with 14 bases sitting between them. This CDR3 region has 14 residues. In germline, CDR1 is SGHKS, CDR2 YYEKEE (reference sequence). Full variable domain (remainder filled in from reference TRBV5-5 and TRBJ2-4): DAGVTQSPTHLIKTRGQQVTLRCSPISGHKSVSWYQQVLGQGPQFIFQYYEKEERGRGNFPDRFSARQFPNYSSELNVNALLLGDSALYLCASSPRGDINIQYFGAGTRLSVL.

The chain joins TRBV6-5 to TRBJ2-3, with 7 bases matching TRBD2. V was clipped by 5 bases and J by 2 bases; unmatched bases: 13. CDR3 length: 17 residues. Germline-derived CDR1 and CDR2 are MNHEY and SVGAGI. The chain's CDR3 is CASSTPSLGGNTDTQYF. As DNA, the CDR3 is TGTGCCAGCAGTACCCCCAGTTTGGGGGGGAACACAGATACGCAGTATTTT.

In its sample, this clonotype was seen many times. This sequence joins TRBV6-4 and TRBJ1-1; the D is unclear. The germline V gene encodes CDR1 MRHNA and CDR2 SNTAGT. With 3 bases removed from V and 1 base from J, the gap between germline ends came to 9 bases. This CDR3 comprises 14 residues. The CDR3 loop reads CASSEGYGNTEAFF. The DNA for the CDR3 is TGTGCCAGCAGTGAAGGGTATGGGAACACTGAAGCTTTCTTT.

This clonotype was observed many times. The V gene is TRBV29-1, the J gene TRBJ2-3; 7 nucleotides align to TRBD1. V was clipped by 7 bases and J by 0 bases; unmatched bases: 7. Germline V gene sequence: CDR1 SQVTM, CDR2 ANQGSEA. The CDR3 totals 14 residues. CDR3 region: CSGRDRLSTDTQYF. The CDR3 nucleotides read TGCAGCGGTCGGGACAGACTAAGCACAGATACGCAGTATTTT.

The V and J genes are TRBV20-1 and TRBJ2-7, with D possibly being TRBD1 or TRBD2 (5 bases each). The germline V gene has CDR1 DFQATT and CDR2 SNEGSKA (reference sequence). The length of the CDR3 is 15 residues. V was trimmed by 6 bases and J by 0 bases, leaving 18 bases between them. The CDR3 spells CSAEIGTHSSYEQYF. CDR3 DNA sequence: TGCAGTGCGGAAATTGGGACGCATAGCTCCTACGAGCAGTACTTC.

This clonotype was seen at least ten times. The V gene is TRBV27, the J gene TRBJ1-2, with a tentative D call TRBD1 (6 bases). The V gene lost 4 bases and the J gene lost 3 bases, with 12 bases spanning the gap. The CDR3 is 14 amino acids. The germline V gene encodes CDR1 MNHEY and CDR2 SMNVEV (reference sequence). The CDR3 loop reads CASSYTGTHYGYTF. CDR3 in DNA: TGTGCCAGCAGTTATACAGGGACGCACTATGGCTACACCTTC.

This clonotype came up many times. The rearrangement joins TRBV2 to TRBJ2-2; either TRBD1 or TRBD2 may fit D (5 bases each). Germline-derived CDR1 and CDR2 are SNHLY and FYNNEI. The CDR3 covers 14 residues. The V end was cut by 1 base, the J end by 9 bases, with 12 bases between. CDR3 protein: CASSEVVGERELFF. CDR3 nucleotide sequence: TGTGCCAGCAGTGAAGTTGTAGGGGAGAGGGAGCTGTTTTTT.

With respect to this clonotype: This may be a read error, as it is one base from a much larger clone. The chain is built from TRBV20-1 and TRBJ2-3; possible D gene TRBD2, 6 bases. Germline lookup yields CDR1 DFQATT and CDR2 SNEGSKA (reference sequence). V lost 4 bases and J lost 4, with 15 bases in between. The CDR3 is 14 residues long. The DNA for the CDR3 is TGCAGTGCTATCCTGACTAGTGGTTCAGATACGCAGTATTTT. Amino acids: CSAILTSGSDTQYF.

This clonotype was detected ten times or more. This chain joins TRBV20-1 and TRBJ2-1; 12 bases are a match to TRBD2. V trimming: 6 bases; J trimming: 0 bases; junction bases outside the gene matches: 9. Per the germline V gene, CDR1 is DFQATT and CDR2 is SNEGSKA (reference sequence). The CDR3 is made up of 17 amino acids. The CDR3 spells CSAEHPSGGVSYNEQFF. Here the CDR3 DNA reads TGCAGTGCCGAACACCCTAGCGGGGGGGTCTCCTACAATGAGCAGTTCTTC.

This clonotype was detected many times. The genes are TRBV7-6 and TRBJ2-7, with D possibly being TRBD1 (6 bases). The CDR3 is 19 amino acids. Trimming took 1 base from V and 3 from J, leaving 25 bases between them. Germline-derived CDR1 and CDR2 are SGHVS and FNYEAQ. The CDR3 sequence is CASSLDPPGEITGLYEQYF. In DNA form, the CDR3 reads TGTGCCAGCAGCTTAGACCCCCCAGGGGAGATCACGGGCCTCTACGAGCAGTACTTC.

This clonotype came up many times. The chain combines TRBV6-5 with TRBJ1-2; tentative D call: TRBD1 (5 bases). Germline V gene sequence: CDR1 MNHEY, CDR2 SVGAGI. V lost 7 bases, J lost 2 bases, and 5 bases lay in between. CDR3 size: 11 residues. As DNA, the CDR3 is TGTGCCAGCAAGGGGAACTATGGCTACACCTTC. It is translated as CASKGNYGYTF.

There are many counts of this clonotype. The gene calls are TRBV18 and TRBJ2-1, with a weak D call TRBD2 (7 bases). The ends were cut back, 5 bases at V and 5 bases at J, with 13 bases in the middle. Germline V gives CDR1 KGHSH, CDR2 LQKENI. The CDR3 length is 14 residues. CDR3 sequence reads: CASSGSGGHNEQFF. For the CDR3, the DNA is TGTGCCAGCTCAGGGTCGGGGGGCCACAATGAGCAGTTCTTC.

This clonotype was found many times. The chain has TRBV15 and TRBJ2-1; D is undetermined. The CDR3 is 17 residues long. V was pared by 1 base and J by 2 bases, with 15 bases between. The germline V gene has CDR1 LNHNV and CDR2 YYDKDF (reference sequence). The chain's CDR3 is CATSRVTIVPPYNEQFF. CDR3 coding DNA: TGTGCCACCAGCAGAGTCACCATCGTACCCCCCTACAATGAGCAGTTCTTC.

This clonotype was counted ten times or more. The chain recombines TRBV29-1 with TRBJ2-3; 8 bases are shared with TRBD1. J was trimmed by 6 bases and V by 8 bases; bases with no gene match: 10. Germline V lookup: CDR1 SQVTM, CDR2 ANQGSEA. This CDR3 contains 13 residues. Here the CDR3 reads CSLNRGASDTQYF. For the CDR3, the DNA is TGCAGCCTTAACAGGGGGGCATCGGATACGCAGTATTTT.

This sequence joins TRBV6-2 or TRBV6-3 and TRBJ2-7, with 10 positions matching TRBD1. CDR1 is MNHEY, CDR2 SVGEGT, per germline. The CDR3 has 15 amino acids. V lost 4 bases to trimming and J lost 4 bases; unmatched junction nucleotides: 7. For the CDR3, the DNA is TGTGCCAGCAGTTTTGGACAGGGGGATTCATACGAGCAGTACTTC. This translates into CASSFGQGDSYEQYF.

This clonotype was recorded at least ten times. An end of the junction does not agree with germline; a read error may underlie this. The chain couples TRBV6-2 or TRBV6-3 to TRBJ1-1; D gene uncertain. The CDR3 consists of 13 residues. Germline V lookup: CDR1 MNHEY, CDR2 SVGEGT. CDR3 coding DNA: TGTGCCAGCAGTTACTCATGGACTGCTGAGGCTTTCTTT. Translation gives CASSYSWTAEAFF.

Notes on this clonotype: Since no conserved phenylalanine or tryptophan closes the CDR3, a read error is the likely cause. CDR3 nucleotides: TGCGCCAGCAGCCCGGCGGGTCTCTTGAACACTGAAGCTTTCTTA. This translates into CASSPAGLLNTEAFL. The chain combines TRBV4-1 with TRBJ1-1; D gene unclear. The germline CDR1 and CDR2 sequences are MGHRA and YSYEKL. The V gene lost 4 bases and the J gene lost 0 bases, with 12 bases spanning the gap. This CDR3 has 15 amino acids.

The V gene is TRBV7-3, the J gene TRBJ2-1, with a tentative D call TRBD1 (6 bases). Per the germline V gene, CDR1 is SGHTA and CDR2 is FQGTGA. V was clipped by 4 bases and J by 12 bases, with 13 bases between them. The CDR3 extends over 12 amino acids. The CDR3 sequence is CASSSSGTSQFF. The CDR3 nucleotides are TGTGCCAGCAGCTCGTCCGGGACATCGCAGTTCTTC.